The next 10 T cell receptor beta chains were all read from a single sample in a study of shared clonotypes between healthy human individuals. Sequencing used immunoSEQ multiplex PCR; TCRdb keeps in-frame clones, though not all of them. The sample contains fewer than 150,000 clones, about 62% of which appear only once. The sample comprised memory CD8+ T cells sorted from blood. Subset of the sample: CD45RO+ cells pooled with CCR7-negative TemRA cells. These receptor sequences come from a woman in her thirties in good health.

In this sample, this clone turned up a few times. The genes are TRBV6-1 and TRBJ1-1; 8 bases align to TRBD1. The CDR3 is 14 residues long. CDR1 MNHNS and CDR2 SASEGT come from the germline V gene. With 6 bases clipped from V and 1 base from J, the junction kept 4 bases outside the gene matches. For the CDR3, the DNA is TGTGCCAGCAGGAAGGACAGGGCGAACACTGAAGCTTTCTTT. It codes for CASRKDRANTEAFF.

The J gene is TRBJ2-1, the V gene TRBV6-4; 8 bases are a match to TRBD2. The V segment lost 6 bases and the J segment 7 bases; nucleotides outside the gene matches: 8. The germline V gene encodes CDR1 MRHNA and CDR2 SNTAGT. The CDR3 length is 14 residues. The CDR3 sequence: CASSVSGGRNEQFF. CDR3 coding DNA: TGTGCCAGCAGCGTAAGCGGGGGACGGAATGAGCAGTTCTTC.

The J gene is TRBJ2-1, the V gene TRBV21-1. TRBV21-1 is flagged as a pseudogene. The length of the CDR3 is 17 residues. The CDR3 DNA sequence: TGTGCCAGCAGCAAAGTCCCGGGGCCCAGCTCCTACAATGAGCAGTTCTTC. This encodes CASSKVPGPSSYNEQFF.

The gene calls are TRBV19 and TRBJ2-5; D remains unclear. With the DNA end fitting TRBJ2-7 better, the J assignment may be wrong. Germline assignment: CDR1 LNHDA and CDR2 SQIVND (reference sequence). CDR3 length: 13 amino acids. The CDR3 DNA reads as TGTGCCAGTACCAATTGGGCAGGTAACGAGCAGTACTTC. This sequence encodes CASTNWAGNEQYF.

The V gene is TRBV7-9, the J gene TRBJ1-2, with D perhaps TRBD1 (6 bases). The CDR3 runs to 13 residues. The ends were cut back, 5 bases at V and 4 bases at J, with 11 bases in the middle. The germline CDR1 and CDR2 sequences are SEHNR and FQNEAQ (reference sequence). The CDR3 spells CASSLARGYGYTF. CDR3 nucleotide sequence: TGTGCCAGCAGCCTCGCCAGGGGCTATGGCTACACCTTC.

The chain combines TRBV28 with TRBJ2-7; 9 bases are shared with TRBD2. Trimming at V came to 8 bases and at J to 2 bases, leaving 4 bases not matched to a gene. Looked up from germline, CDR1 is MDHEN and CDR2 is SYDVKM. This CDR3 has 13 residues. CDR3 residues: CASGAGGTYEQYF. DNA of the CDR3: TGTGCCAGCGGAGCGGGAGGTACCTACGAGCAGTACTTC.

The chain couples TRBV5-6 to TRBJ2-7, with TRBD1 matching over 9 bases. There are 16 residues in the CDR3. Germline V gene sequence: CDR1 SGHDT, CDR2 YYEEEE. J gave up 2 bases and V 0 bases, and 6 bases lay outside the gene matches. This chain's CDR3 is CASSLAPGQGPYEQYF. In DNA form, the CDR3 reads TGTGCCAGCAGCTTGGCCCCGGGACAGGGCCCCTACGAGCAGTACTTC. Full variable domain (outside the CDR3, taken from reference TRBV5-6 and TRBJ2-7): DAGVTQSPTHLIKTRGQQVTLRCSPKSGHDTVSWYQQALGQGPQFIFQYYEEEERQRGNFPDRFSGHQFPNYSSELNVNALLLGDSALYLCASSLAPGQGPYEQYFGPGTRLTVT.

The CDR3 reads CASSLKGEYEQYF. DNA of the CDR3: TGTGCCAGCAGTTTAAAGGGAGAGTACGAGCAGTACTTC. The chain recombines TRBV27 with TRBJ2-7; possibly TRBD2 for D (5 bases). Trimming cost V 2 bases and J 4 bases, with 9 bases left between them. Germline CDR1 and CDR2: MNHEY and SMNVEV (reference sequence). This CDR3 has 13 residues.

The J gene is TRBJ2-5, the V gene TRBV30; D uncertain. Per the germline V gene, CDR1 is GTSNPN and CDR2 is SVGIG (reference sequence). The CDR3 length is 15 residues. The V end lost 4 bases, the J end lost 0 bases, and 15 bases lay between the germline ends. The CDR3 loop reads CAWTPKNGYQETQYF. The CDR3 coding sequence is TGTGCCTGGACTCCCAAGAACGGGTACCAAGAGACCCAGTACTTC. The full variable domain, rest sourced from reference TRBV30 and TRBJ2-5, is SQTIHQWPATLVQPVGSPLSLECTVEGTSNPNLYWYRQAAGRGLQLLFYSVGIGQISSEVPQNLSASRPQDRQFILSSKKLLLSDSGFYLCAWTPKNGYQETQYFGPGTRLLVL.

The gene calls are TRBV5-4 and TRBJ1-2; possible D gene TRBD1, 6 bases. The V and J ends lost 0 bases and 0 bases respectively, with 6 bases between them. CDR3 size: 14 residues. Germline CDR1 is SGHNT and CDR2 is YYREEE (reference sequence). The CDR3 loop reads CASSLAGANYGYTF. The CDR3 coding sequence is TGTGCCAGCAGCTTGGCAGGGGCTAACTATGGCTACACCTTC.